This passage covers 10 T cell receptor beta chains from one sample sequenced in a study of Ad26.COV2.S vaccination and SARS-CoV-2 variants. Treatment given: roughly 19 received Ad26.COV2.S at low or high dose, single or two shots; about 5 received placebo; per-sample allocation not given. Material that was analyzed had been drawn on day 63 after the first vaccine or placebo injection. Libraries were prepared by immunoSEQ multiplex PCR; TCRdb keeps only in-frame clonotypes and omits some of them. The sample has over 400,000 clones, about 92% seen once. The source material was peripheral blood, sampled in a trial of Ad26.COV2.S vaccine versus placebo. The receptors originated from a person between 18 and 65 years old who received the Ad26.COV2.S COVID-19 vaccine or a placebo.

The V and J genes are TRBV10-3 and TRBJ1-1; D ambiguous. Trimming removed 3 bases at V and 1 base at J, with 9 bases between. CDR3 length: 14 residues. CDR1 is ENHRY and CDR2 is SYGVKD in the germline V gene. The CDR3 spells CAISDLRQNTEAFF. The CDR3, as DNA: TGTGCCATCAGTGATCTTAGACAGAACACTGAAGCTTTCTTT.

J is TRBJ2-7 and V is TRBV11-2, with a weak D call TRBD1 (6 bases). Per the germline V gene, CDR1 is SGHAT and CDR2 is FQNNGV. The CDR3 is 14 residues long. V lost 5 bases, J lost 3 bases, and 14 bases lay in between. As DNA, the CDR3 is TGTGCCAGCAGCCCGACAGGAGACGGCTACGAGCAGTACTTC. It translates to CASSPTGDGYEQYF.

The chain couples TRBV5-1 to TRBJ2-1; no reliable D call. V lost 0 bases and J 10 bases, leaving 11 bases between the germline ends. In germline, CDR1 is SGHRS, CDR2 YFSETQ. The CDR3 is 13 amino acids. CDR3 DNA: TGCGCCAGCAGCTTGGCCCCTTATGGGGAGCAGTTCTTC. Its protein is CASSLAPYGEQFF.

This rearrangement joins TRBV4-3 to TRBJ2-2; D uncertain. The CDR3 runs to 18 residues. Germline-derived CDR1 and CDR2 are LGHNA and YSLEER. Trimming removed 0 bases at V and 1 base at J, with 15 bases between. This CDR3 is CASSQDIPPGLNTGELFF. CDR3 in DNA: TGCGCCAGCAGCCAAGATATACCCCCTGGGCTGAACACCGGGGAGCTGTTTTTT.

The rearrangement uses TRBV28 and TRBJ1-3; D ambiguous. The CDR3 is made up of 14 amino acids. Looked up from germline, CDR1 is MDHEN and CDR2 is SYDVKM. The V and J ends lost 7 bases and 3 bases respectively, with 13 bases between them. The DNA of the CDR3 is TGTGCCAGCACCCCGGGGAGGGTTGGAAACACCATATATTTT. It encodes CASTPGRVGNTIYF.

V gene TRBV7-4 combines with J gene TRBJ1-6, with 11 nucleotides matching TRBD1. The junction had 12 bases not matched to a gene; V was cut back by 2 bases and J by 6 bases. Germline loops: CDR1 SGHVT, CDR2 SQSDAQ. The CDR3 spans 19 residues. The CDR3 DNA reads as TGTGCCAGCAGCTTACTCGGACAGGGGGCGTGCCGCCTTAATTCACCCCTCCACTTT. Its protein is CASSLLGQGACRLNSPLHF.

The DNA of the CDR3 is TGTGCCAGCAGCTTGGACAGGGGGATGGACACTGAAGCTTTCTTT. The encoded protein is CASSLDRGMDTEAFF. V is TRBV11-2 and J is TRBJ1-1; 10 nucleotides align to TRBD1. With V trimmed by 3 bases and J by 3 bases, 4 bases remained unmatched. CDR1 and CDR2 from the germline V gene are SGHAT and FQNNGV. This CDR3 spans 15 amino acids.

The chain links TRBV11-2 to TRBJ1-1, with D possibly TRBD1 on 6 matching bases. The germline V gene encodes CDR1 SGHAT and CDR2 FQNNGV. This CDR3 has 16 amino acids. Trimming removed 0 bases at V and 5 bases at J, with 16 bases between. The CDR3 coding sequence is TGTGCCAGCAGCTTAGAATTGGGGGCTCGGGGAACTGAAGCTTTCTTT. Translated, it gives CASSLELGARGTEAFF. Full variable domain (rest looked up from reference TRBV11-2 and TRBJ1-1): EAGVAQSPRYKIIEKRQSVAFWCNPISGHATLYWYQQILGQGPKLLIQFQNNGVVDDSQLPKDRFSAERLKGVDSTLKIQPAKLEDSAVYLCASSLELGARGTEAFFGQGTRLTVV.

The chain carries TRBV6-2 or TRBV6-3 and TRBJ1-1; TRBD1 matches at 7 bases. From germline, CDR1 is MNHEY and CDR2 SVGEGT. The CDR3 has 13 amino acids. V lost 5 bases and J lost 3; bases outside the gene matches: 3. DNA of the CDR3: TGTGCCAGCAGTCAGGGACAGCACACTGAAGCTTTCTTT. It translates to CASSQGQHTEAFF.

The chain joins TRBV3-1 (or the pseudogene TRBV3-2) to TRBJ2-1; D not resolved. V lost 1 base, J lost 6 bases, and 10 bases lay in between. CDR1 is LGHDT, CDR2 YNNKEL, per germline (reference sequence). CDR3 length: 14 amino acids. CDR3 DNA sequence: TGTGCCAGCAGCCAAGCCCGACTGGGCAATGAGCAGTTCTTC. The encoded protein is CASSQARLGNEQFF.